The rows below give T cell receptor beta chains drawn from one sample of a study of cytomegalovirus exposure and HLA in healthy donors. TCRdb's copy holds only in-frame clones and misses some; the assay was immunoSEQ multiplex PCR. The sample lists 200,000 or so clones, 75% to 85% occurring once. The sequencing sample was made of PBMCs. Every receptor here comes from a woman aged 18 to 35 in good health and CMV-seropositive. Both conserved end residues are part of each CDR3. Fields, in order: D gene, clone size, V gene, J gene, CDR3 DNA, CDR3 protein. The D gene is left open where the match is weak. Clone size is given for some rows only: seen once, a few or many times, or a class if the clone is expanded.

TRBD1	NA	TRBV6-5	TRBJ2-3	TGTGCCAGCAGACAACAGGGGTTCTCAGATACGCAGTATTTT	CASRQQGFSDTQYF
NA	NA	TRBV7-2	TRBJ1-3	TGTGCCAGCAGACCAACACAGGGATATGGAAACACCATATATTTT	CASRPTQGYGNTIYF
TRBD1	NA	TRBV9	TRBJ2-5	TGTGCCAGCAGCGTAACAGGGGGCAGAGAAGAGACCCAGTACTTC	CASSVTGGREETQYF
NA	NA	TRBV21-1	TRBJ2-1	TGTGCCAGCAGCAAATCTGCTAGCGGGGGGAAGAGCTCCTACAATGAGCAGTTCTTC	CASSKSASGGKSSYNEQFF
NA	few	TRBV6-5	TRBJ1-5	TGTGCCAGCAGTTATCAGGGGTCAGGGCAGCCCCAGCATTTT	CASSYQGSGQPQHF
TRBD1	NA	TRBV6-5	TRBJ2-7	TGTGCCAGCAGTGTGGACAGGGCGACGTACGAGCAGTACTTC	CASSVDRATYEQYF
TRBD1	NA	TRBV5-1	TRBJ1-5	TGCGCCAGCAGCCCGGGACAGGGGGCTGGTCAGCCCCAGCATTTT	CASSPGQGAGQPQHF
NA	NA	TRBV29-1	TRBJ1-2	TGCAGCGTTGAAGATTCCACCCGGGGGATCTATGGCTACACCTTC	CSVEDSTRGIYGYTF
TRBD1	NA	TRBV14	TRBJ1-1	TGTGCCAGCAGCCGGGGGACAGGGCGGAACACTGAAGCTTTCTTT	CASSRGTGRNTEAFF
NA	NA	TRBV29-1	TRBJ2-1	TGCAGCGTTGAGGGCCAGATATCCAATGAGCAGTTCTTC	CSVEGQISNEQFF
NA	NA	TRBV29-1	TRBJ2-7	TGCAGCGTTGTCGGGACCTACGAGCAGTACTTC	CSVVGTYEQYF